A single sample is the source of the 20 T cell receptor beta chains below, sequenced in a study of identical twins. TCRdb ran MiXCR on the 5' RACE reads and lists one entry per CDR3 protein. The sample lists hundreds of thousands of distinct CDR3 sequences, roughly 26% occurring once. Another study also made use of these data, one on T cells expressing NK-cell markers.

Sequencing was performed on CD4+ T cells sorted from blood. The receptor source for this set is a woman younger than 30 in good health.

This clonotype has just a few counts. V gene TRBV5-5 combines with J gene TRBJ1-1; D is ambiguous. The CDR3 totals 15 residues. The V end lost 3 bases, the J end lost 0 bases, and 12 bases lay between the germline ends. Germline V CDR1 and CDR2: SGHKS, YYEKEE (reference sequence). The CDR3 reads CASSSTLNLNTEAFF. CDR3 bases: TGTGCCAGCAGCTCAACACTGAACCTGAACACTGAAGCTTTCTTT.

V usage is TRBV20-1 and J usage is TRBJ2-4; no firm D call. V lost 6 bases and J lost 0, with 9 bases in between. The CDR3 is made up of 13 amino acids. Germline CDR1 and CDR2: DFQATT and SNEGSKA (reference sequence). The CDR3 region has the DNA TGCAGTGCCACGGAACTAGCCAAAAACATTCAGTACTTC. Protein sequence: CSATELAKNIQYF.

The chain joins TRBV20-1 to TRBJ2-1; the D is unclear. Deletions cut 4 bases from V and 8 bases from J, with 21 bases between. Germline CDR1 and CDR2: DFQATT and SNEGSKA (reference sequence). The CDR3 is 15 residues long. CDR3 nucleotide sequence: TGCAGTGCTATCTTCGCTTCGACCTCTCCGGATGAGCAGTTCTTC. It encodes CSAIFASTSPDEQFF.

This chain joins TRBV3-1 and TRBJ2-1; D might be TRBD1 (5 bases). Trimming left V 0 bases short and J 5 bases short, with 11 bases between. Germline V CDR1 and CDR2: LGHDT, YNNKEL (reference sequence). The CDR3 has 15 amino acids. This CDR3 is CASSQDGRGNNEQFF. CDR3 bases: TGTGCCAGCAGCCAAGATGGAAGGGGTAACAATGAGCAGTTCTTC.

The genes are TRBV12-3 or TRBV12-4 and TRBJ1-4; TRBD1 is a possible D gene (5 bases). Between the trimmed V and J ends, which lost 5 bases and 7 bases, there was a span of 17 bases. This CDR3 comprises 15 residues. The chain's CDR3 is CASSPGQLSGEKLFF. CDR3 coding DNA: TGTGCCAGCAGTCCGGGGCAGTTGTCAGGTGAAAAACTGTTTTTT.

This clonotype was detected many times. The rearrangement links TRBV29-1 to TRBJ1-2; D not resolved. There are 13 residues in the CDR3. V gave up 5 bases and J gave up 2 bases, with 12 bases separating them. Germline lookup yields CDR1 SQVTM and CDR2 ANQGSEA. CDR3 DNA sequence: TGCAGCGTTCATCCTGACATCAACTATGGCTACACCTTC. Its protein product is CSVHPDINYGYTF. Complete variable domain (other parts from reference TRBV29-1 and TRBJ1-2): SAVISQKPSRDICQRGTSLTIQCQVDSQVTMMFWYRQQPGQSLTLIATANQGSEATYESGFVIDKFPISRPNLTFSTLTVSNMSPEDSSIYLCSVHPDINYGYTFGSGTRLTVV.

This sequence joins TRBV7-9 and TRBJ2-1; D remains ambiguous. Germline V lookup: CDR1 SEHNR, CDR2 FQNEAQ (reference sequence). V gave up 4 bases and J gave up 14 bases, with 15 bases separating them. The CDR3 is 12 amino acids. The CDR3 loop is CASSSPLSLKFF. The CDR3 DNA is TGTGCCAGCAGCTCACCCCTTAGCTTAAAGTTCTTC.

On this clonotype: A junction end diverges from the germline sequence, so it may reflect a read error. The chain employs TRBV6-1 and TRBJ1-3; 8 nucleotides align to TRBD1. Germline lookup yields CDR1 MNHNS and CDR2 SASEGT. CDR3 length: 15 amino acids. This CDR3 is CASSLTGTGGNTIYF. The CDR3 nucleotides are TGCGCCAGCAGCCTCACCGGGACAGGAGGAAACACCATATATTTT.

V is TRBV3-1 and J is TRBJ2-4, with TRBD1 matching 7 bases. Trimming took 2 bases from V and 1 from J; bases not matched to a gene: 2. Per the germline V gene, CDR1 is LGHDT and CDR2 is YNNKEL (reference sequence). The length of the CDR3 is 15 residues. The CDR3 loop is CASSQTGAAKNIQYF. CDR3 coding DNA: TGTGCCAGCAGCCAAACAGGGGCGGCCAAAAACATTCAGTACTTC.

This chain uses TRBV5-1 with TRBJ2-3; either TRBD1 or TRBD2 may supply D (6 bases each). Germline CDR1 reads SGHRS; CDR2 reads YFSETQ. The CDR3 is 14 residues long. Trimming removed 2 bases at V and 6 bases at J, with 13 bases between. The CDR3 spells CASSFTGRGDTQYF. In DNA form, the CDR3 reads TGCGCCAGCAGCTTTACAGGGCGGGGTGATACGCAGTATTTT.

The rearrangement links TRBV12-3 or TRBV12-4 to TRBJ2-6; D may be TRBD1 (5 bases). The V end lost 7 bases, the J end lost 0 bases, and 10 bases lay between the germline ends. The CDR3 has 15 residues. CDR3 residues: CASKQGLSGANVLTF. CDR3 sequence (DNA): TGTGCCAGCAAGCAGGGCCTCTCTGGGGCCAACGTCCTGACTTTC.

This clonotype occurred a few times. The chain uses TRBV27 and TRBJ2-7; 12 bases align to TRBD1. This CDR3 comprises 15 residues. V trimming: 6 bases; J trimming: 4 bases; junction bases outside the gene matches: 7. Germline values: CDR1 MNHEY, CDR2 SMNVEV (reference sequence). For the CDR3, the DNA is TGTGCCAGCAGCCTAATGGGACAGGGGGCATACGAGCAGTACTTC. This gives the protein CASSLMGQGAYEQYF.

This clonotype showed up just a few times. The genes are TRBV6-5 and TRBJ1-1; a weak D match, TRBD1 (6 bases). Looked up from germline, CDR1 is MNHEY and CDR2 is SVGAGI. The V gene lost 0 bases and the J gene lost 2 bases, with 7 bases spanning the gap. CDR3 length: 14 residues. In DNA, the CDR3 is TGTGCCAGCAGTTACTCGGGGGCTAACACTGAAGCTTTCTTT. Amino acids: CASSYSGANTEAFF.

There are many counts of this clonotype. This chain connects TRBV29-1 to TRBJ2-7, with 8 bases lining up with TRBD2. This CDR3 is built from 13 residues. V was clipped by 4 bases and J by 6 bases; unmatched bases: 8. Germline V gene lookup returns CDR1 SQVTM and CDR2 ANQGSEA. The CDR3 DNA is TGCAGCGTTGCCGCAGCGGGAGCTCTCGAGCAGTACTTC. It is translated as CSVAAAGALEQYF.

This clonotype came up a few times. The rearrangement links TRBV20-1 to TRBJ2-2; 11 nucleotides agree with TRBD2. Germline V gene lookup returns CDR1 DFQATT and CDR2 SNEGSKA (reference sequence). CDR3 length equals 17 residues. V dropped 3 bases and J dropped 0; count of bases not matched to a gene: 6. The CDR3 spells CSARGTSGLSNTGELFF. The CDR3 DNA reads TGCAGTGCTAGGGGGACTAGCGGACTCTCGAACACCGGGGAGCTGTTTTTT.

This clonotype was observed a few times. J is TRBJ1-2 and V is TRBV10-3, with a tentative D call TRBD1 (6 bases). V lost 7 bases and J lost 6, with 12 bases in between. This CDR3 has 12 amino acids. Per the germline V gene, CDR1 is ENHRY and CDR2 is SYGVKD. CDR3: CAINQGNHGYTF. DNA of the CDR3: TGTGCCATCAACCAGGGGAATCATGGCTACACCTTC.

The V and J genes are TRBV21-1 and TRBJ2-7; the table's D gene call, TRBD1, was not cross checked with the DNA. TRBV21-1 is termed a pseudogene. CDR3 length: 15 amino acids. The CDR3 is CASSTMTGKPYEQYF. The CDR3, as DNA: TGTGCCAGCAGCACAATGACAGGGAAGCCCTACGAGCAGTACTTC.

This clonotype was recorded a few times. As DNA, the CDR3 is TGTGCCAGCAGCCAATGGACTAGCGATATTCATGAGCAGTTCTTC. Protein: CASSQWTSDIHEQFF. The chain recombines TRBV11-2 with TRBJ2-1; 9 nucleotides agree with TRBD2. From germline, CDR1 is SGHAT and CDR2 FQNNGV. V lost 5 bases and J lost 8; bases outside the gene matches: 10. The CDR3 runs 15 residues.

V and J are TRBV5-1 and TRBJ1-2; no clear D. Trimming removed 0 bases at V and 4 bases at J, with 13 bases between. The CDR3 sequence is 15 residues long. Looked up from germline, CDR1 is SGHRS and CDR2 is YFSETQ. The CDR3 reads CASSLESGLGYGYTF. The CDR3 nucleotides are TGCGCCAGCAGCTTGGAATCAGGCTTGGGCTATGGCTACACCTTC.

For the CDR3, the DNA is TGTGCCAGCAGCTGGGGACAGGGGACCTCTATCGAGCAGTACTTC. Translation gives CASSWGQGTSIEQYF. The genes are TRBV7-6 and TRBJ2-7, with 10 bases fitting TRBD1. This CDR3 comprises 15 residues. J lost 6 bases, V lost 4 bases, and 9 bases had no gene match. CDR1 and CDR2 (germline): SGHVS, FNYEAQ.